The 23 T cell receptor beta chains below all came from one sample that was sequenced in a study of blood T cell repertoires in COVID-19. Data came from immunoSEQ multiplex PCR; TCRdb stores just in-frame clones and leaves some out. This sample yields about 110,000 clones, of which around 74% are seen a single time; just under 20% belongs to the top ten. The specimen sequenced was peripheral blood. The receptors derive from a woman in her seventies with acute or convalescent COVID-19.

The CDR3 region is CASGFGRGSQETQYF. The DNA of the CDR3 is TGTGCCAGCGGGTTTGGGCGGGGGTCTCAAGAGACCCAGTACTTC. V usage is TRBV5-4 and J usage is TRBJ2-5; 7 bases are a match to TRBD2. Germline V gene sequence: CDR1 SGHNT, CDR2 YYREEE (reference sequence). V lost 7 bases and J lost 2; bases outside the gene matches: 11. This CDR3 comprises 15 residues.

The chain joins TRBV6-5 to TRBJ1-2; TRBD1 is a possible D gene (5 bases). The V gene lost 5 bases and the J gene lost 6 bases, with 16 bases spanning the gap. The length of the CDR3 is 14 residues. Germline V CDR1 and CDR2: MNHEY, SVGAGI. In DNA, the CDR3 is TGTGCCAGCAGTCCTCACCACAGGACCGATGGCTACACCTTC. Its translation is CASSPHHRTDGYTF.

The chain links TRBV24-1 to TRBJ2-5; D might be TRBD1 (5 bases). Germline assignment: CDR1 KGHDR and CDR2 SFDVKD. This CDR3 spans 15 amino acids. Trimming removed 6 bases at V and 1 base at J, with 14 bases between. The CDR3 DNA is TGTGCCACCAGTCCCGGACATTCCTCCCAAGAGACCCAGTACTTC. This encodes CATSPGHSSQETQYF.

The chain uses TRBV5-1 and TRBJ2-5; 7 positions match TRBD2. This CDR3 region has 13 residues. The J segment lost 4 bases and the V segment lost 8 bases, leaving 8 bases of the junction unmatched. Germline loops: CDR1 SGHRS, CDR2 YFSETQ. The CDR3 coding sequence is TGCGCCAGTTCTTCTTCGGGGGGAGAGACCCAGTACTTC. Its translation: CASSSSGGETQYF.

The V and J genes are TRBV24-1 and TRBJ2-7; TRBD1 matches at 10 bases. CDR3 length: 14 amino acids. Germline V gene data show CDR1 as KGHDR and CDR2 as SFDVKD. Trimming took 2 bases from V and 6 from J; bases not matched to a gene: 3. This CDR3 reads CATSDSGTGVEQYF. The CDR3 DNA is TGTGCCACCAGTGATTCCGGGACAGGGGTCGAGCAGTACTTC.

The rearrangement uses TRBV3-1 (or the pseudogene TRBV3-2) and TRBJ2-7, with D perhaps TRBD1 (6 bases). The CDR3 has 16 amino acids. V was trimmed by 3 bases and J by 1 base, leaving 16 bases between them. Germline V gene lookup returns CDR1 LGHDT and CDR2 YNNKEL (reference sequence). The CDR3, as DNA: TGTGCCAGCAGCCATGACTACAACGGACAGTCCTACGAGCAGTACTTC. Translated: CASSHDYNGQSYEQYF.

This clone appeared a single time. This chain joins TRBV4-1 and TRBJ2-4, with TRBD2 as a possible D gene (6 bases). V was shortened by 2 bases and J by 5 bases, with 25 bases between the two germline ends. This CDR3 spans 19 amino acids. Germline-derived CDR1 and CDR2 are MGHRA and YSYEKL. CDR3 sequence (DNA): TGCGCCAGCAGCCAACAACCCTTGACTAGTTTGGTTCCGCAAAACATTCAGTACTTC. This sequence encodes CASSQQPLTSLVPQNIQYF.

This clone showed up just a few times. The same CDR3 arises from other DNA sequences in this sample as well. The rearrangement uses TRBV5-1 and TRBJ2-7, with D maybe TRBD2 (6 bases). The CDR3 sequence is 16 residues long. V shed 10 bases and J shed 7 bases, with 30 bases lying between them. Germline V gene sequence: CDR1 SGHRS, CDR2 YFSETQ. The CDR3, as DNA: TGCGCCCGCTTGAGCCGTCGGGTGGGCCGGGGGTGGGAGCAGTACTTC. Protein sequence: CARLSRRVGRGWEQYF.

This clone was seen a handful of times. The V and J genes are TRBV12-3 or TRBV12-4 and TRBJ1-1; D not certain. The CDR3 has 13 residues. V lost 5 bases to trimming and J lost 1 base, with 8 bases between them. The CDR3 spells CASSPIGNTEAFF. The DNA for the CDR3 is TGTGCCAGCAGTCCCATCGGGAACACTGAAGCTTTCTTT.

The rearrangement uses TRBV7-9 and TRBJ1-1, with 7 bases matching TRBD1. The germline CDR1 and CDR2 sequences are SEHNR and FQNEAQ (reference sequence). The CDR3 has 12 residues. V shed 6 bases, J shed 11 bases, and the junction held 9 bases outside the gene matches. This CDR3 reads CASSSPTGPAFF. DNA of the CDR3: TGTGCCAGCAGTTCGCCGACAGGGCCGGCTTTCTTT. The variable domain in full, completed from reference TRBV7-9 and TRBJ1-1, reads DTGVSQNPRHKITKRGQNVTFRCDPISEHNRLYWYRQTLGQGPEFLTYFQNEAQLEKSRLLSDRFSAERPKGSFSTLEIQRTEQGDSAMYLCASSSPTGPAFFGQGTRLTVV.

This chain connects TRBV19 to TRBJ1-2; 7 nucleotides align to TRBD1. This CDR3 has 16 residues. V trimming: 6 bases; J trimming: 1 base; junction bases outside the gene matches: 11. Germline V CDR1 and CDR2: LNHDA, SQIVND (reference sequence). CDR3 DNA: TGTGCCAGTAGACATCCGGGACAGTCATTTAACTATGGCTACACCTTC. It translates to CASRHPGQSFNYGYTF.

The chain couples TRBV3-1 (or the pseudogene TRBV3-2) to TRBJ2-2; TRBD2 agrees at 7 bases. Germline values: CDR1 LGHDT, CDR2 YNNKEL (reference sequence). CDR3 length equals 14 residues. With V trimmed by 9 bases and J by 3 bases, 7 bases remained unmatched. The CDR3 sequence is CASRGGADTGELFF. In DNA form, the CDR3 reads TGTGCCAGTCGCGGGGGAGCGGACACCGGGGAGCTGTTTTTT.

This clone was seen only a few times. The chain has TRBV18 and TRBJ1-2; a weak D match, TRBD1 (6 bases). Germline-derived CDR1 and CDR2 are KGHSH and LQKENI. The CDR3 loop spans 12 amino acids. The V and J ends lost 3 bases and 6 bases respectively, with 8 bases between them. The CDR3 here is CASSPNRDGYTF. In DNA form, the CDR3 reads TGTGCCAGCTCACCCAACAGGGATGGCTACACCTTC.

The rearrangement uses TRBV30 and TRBJ1-4; D is perhaps TRBD1 (5 bases). With 7 bases removed from V and 5 bases from J, the gap between germline ends came to 14 bases. This CDR3 has 13 residues. Germline V gene data show CDR1 as GTSNPN and CDR2 as SVGIG (reference sequence). CDR3 nucleotide sequence: TGTGCCTTACATGGGCAGGGAAATGAAAAACTGTTTTTT. As protein: CALHGQGNEKLFF. Combining the CDR3 with reference TRBV30 and TRBJ1-4 gives the whole variable domain SQTIHQWPATLVQPVGSPLSLECTVEGTSNPNLYWYRQAAGRGLQLLFYSVGIGQISSEVPQNLSASRPQDRQFILSSKKLLLSDSGFYLCALHGQGNEKLFFGSGTQLSVL.

This chain links TRBV7-9 with TRBJ2-3; D may be TRBD1 (7 bases). The V end was cut by 10 bases, the J end by 1 base, with 21 bases between. The CDR3 spans 16 residues. The germline CDR1 and CDR2 sequences are SEHNR and FQNEAQ (reference sequence). The CDR3 DNA is TGTGCCACCCTACCCCGACAGGGCGGGGGCACAGATACGCAGTATTTT. This gives the protein CATLPRQGGGTDTQYF.

CDR3 in DNA: TGTGCCAGCAGCTTAGATTGGGCCATGAACACTGAAGCTTTCTTT. Its translation: CASSLDWAMNTEAFF. V gene TRBV11-2 combines with J gene TRBJ1-1; no reliable D call. CDR1 SGHAT and CDR2 FQNNGV come from the germline V gene. This CDR3 spans 15 amino acids. V lost 0 bases and J lost 0, with 8 bases in between.

This chain links TRBV3-1 (or the pseudogene TRBV3-2) with TRBJ1-2; D not certain. This CDR3 contains 13 residues. In germline, CDR1 is LGHDT, CDR2 YNNKEL (reference sequence). V lost 1 base and J 2 bases, leaving 5 bases between the germline ends. The CDR3 sequence: CASSQALNYGYTF. The CDR3 bases are TGTGCCAGCAGCCAAGCCCTAAACTATGGCTACACCTTC.

V gene TRBV18 combines with J gene TRBJ2-1; TRBD2 agrees at 10 bases. The germline V gene encodes CDR1 KGHSH and CDR2 LQKENI. The CDR3 is made up of 16 amino acids. The junction had 9 bases not matched to a gene; V was cut back by 6 bases and J by 4 bases. CDR3 residues: CASSPAGGPIYNEQFF. The CDR3 DNA sequence: TGTGCCAGCTCCCCAGCGGGGGGGCCGATATACAATGAGCAGTTCTTC.

The chain joins TRBV6-5 to TRBJ1-5; TRBD1 matches 8 bases. The CDR3 totals 15 residues. CDR1 and CDR2 from the germline V gene are MNHEY and SVGAGI. V was clipped by 6 bases and J by 2 bases; unmatched bases: 6. In DNA form, the CDR3 reads TGTGCCAGCAGCTTTGGACAGGGAGGCAATCAGCCCCAGCATTTT. This encodes CASSFGQGGNQPQHF.

This clone was observed a single time. The rearrangement links TRBV30 to TRBJ2-5; 12 nucleotides match TRBD1. Looked up from germline, CDR1 is GTSNPN and CDR2 is SVGIG (reference sequence). CDR3 length equals 14 residues. J was trimmed by 5 bases and V by 8 bases; bases with no gene match: 9. The CDR3 loop is CAGSGTGGEETQYF. The CDR3 DNA reads TGTGCCGGGTCCGGGACAGGGGGCGAGGAGACCCAGTACTTC.

CDR3 loop: CAIRPVSGGAGEQFF. The CDR3 nucleotides are TGTGCCATCAGGCCCGTTAGCGGGGGGGCCGGTGAGCAGTTCTTC. V is TRBV10-3 and J is TRBJ2-1, with TRBD2 matching 11 bases. Germline CDR1 is ENHRY and CDR2 is SYGVKD. There are 15 residues in the CDR3. V lost 6 bases to trimming and J lost 9 bases; unmatched junction nucleotides: 10.

The J gene is TRBJ1-6, the V gene TRBV27; D is uncertain. CDR3 length: 14 amino acids. V was trimmed by 3 bases and J by 7 bases, leaving 10 bases between them. Germline CDR1 is MNHEY and CDR2 is SMNVEV (reference sequence). The CDR3 bases are TGTGCCAGCAGTTTGTGGGGAGAGAATTCACCCCTCCACTTT. This gives the protein CASSLWGENSPLHF.

The chain uses TRBV30 and TRBJ1-2; 7 bases align to TRBD1. With V trimmed by 6 bases and J by 4 bases, 8 bases remained unmatched. The germline CDR1 and CDR2 sequences are GTSNPN and SVGIG (reference sequence). The CDR3 sequence is 13 residues long. CDR3 bases: TGTGCCTGCGCTACAGGGGTGGGCTATGGCTACACCTTC. Translating it yields CACATGVGYGYTF.